These 31 T cell receptor beta chains were all obtained from the same sample, sequenced in a study of OX40 agonist ivuxolimab in advanced cancers. Using immunoSEQ multiplex PCR, the repertoire was profiled, and TCRdb retains in-frame clones only, with some absent. Seen here are under 80,000 clones, roughly 82% observed once, and the top ten hold 4.5% to 6%. This material consisted of CD4+ or CD8+ T cells sorted from blood, taken in a trial of the OX40 agonist ivuxolimab. The source of these receptors is an adult with an advanced solid tumor such as melanoma, head and neck, liver or kidney cancer.

This sequence joins TRBV7-9 and TRBJ2-7; possible D gene TRBD2, 7 bases. Trimming removed 1 base from V and 3 bases from J, with 16 bases in between. CDR3 length: 16 amino acids. Germline V gene lookup returns CDR1 SEHNR and CDR2 FQNEAQ (reference sequence). CDR3 bases: TGTGCCAGCAGCTTAGATCGGGGGGCGGAACTCTACGAGCAGTACTTC. This codes for CASSLDRGAELYEQYF.

This clone was seen only a few times. The V gene is TRBV18, the J gene TRBJ2-1; D is uncertain. CDR1 is KGHSH, CDR2 LQKENI, per germline. V was clipped by 2 bases and J by 0 bases, with 8 bases between them. CDR3 size: 15 residues. The CDR3: CASSPSESSYNEQFF. The CDR3 coding sequence is TGTGCCAGCTCACCAAGCGAGAGCTCCTACAATGAGCAGTTCTTC.

The table lists this clone with a count of one. The germline gene is not matched at one end of the junction; a read error may be the cause. The chain recombines TRBV20-1 with TRBJ1-2; the D gene is possibly TRBD1 (5 bases). Per germline, CDR1 DFQATT and CDR2 SNEGSKA (reference sequence). The CDR3 spans 10 residues. This chain's CDR3 is CGGTNYGYTF. CDR3 nucleotides: TGTGGGGGAACTAACTATGGCTACACCTTC.

This sequence joins TRBV28 and TRBJ1-1; D might be TRBD1 (6 bases). The CDR3 length is 13 residues. Germline V gene data show CDR1 as MDHEN and CDR2 as SYDVKM. The V and J ends lost 3 bases and 3 bases respectively, with 8 bases between them. The CDR3 loop reads CASSLNRDTEAFF. DNA of the CDR3: TGTGCCAGCAGTTTGAACAGGGACACTGAAGCTTTCTTT. Combining the CDR3 with reference TRBV28 and TRBJ1-1 gives the whole variable domain DVKVTQSSRYLVKRTGEKVFLECVQDMDHENMFWYRQDPGLGLRLIYFSYDVKMKEKGDIPEGYSVSREKKERFSLILESASTNQTSMYLCASSLNRDTEAFFGQGTRLTVV.

V is TRBV28 and J is TRBJ2-7; D gene uncertain. Germline V gives CDR1 MDHEN, CDR2 SYDVKM. Deletions cut 8 bases from V and 3 bases from J, with 14 bases between. The CDR3 is 13 residues long. CDR3 protein: CASGKVFSYEQYF. CDR3 sequence (DNA): TGTGCCAGCGGGAAGGTATTTAGCTACGAGCAGTACTTC.

This clone has more than one count but fewer than ten. The rearrangement uses TRBV25-1 and TRBJ1-4; TRBD1 matches at 7 bases. In germline, CDR1 is MGHDK, CDR2 SYGVNS. There are 15 residues in the CDR3. The trim removed 6 bases at V and 7 bases at J, leaving 11 bases unmatched. The CDR3 spells CASSRLAGGSEKLFF. CDR3 coding DNA: TGTGCCAGCAGCCGGTTGGCAGGGGGGTCTGAAAAACTGTTTTTT.

CDR3 DNA: TGTGCCAGCAGCTTAGTAAGGGGGCTAAGCACCGGGGAGCTGTTTTTT. Residues: CASSLVRGLSTGELFF. The V and J genes are TRBV7-9 and TRBJ2-2; TRBD1 aligns across 7 bases. The CDR3 spans 16 residues. Germline values: CDR1 SEHNR, CDR2 FQNEAQ (reference sequence). J gave up 4 bases and V 1 base, and 6 bases lay outside the gene matches.

This rearrangement joins TRBV5-1 to TRBJ1-1; no firm D call. V lost 1 base to trimming and J lost 0 bases, with 7 bases between them. The CDR3 is 14 amino acids. Germline CDR1 SGHRS, CDR2 YFSETQ. Here the CDR3 reads CASSLLDMNTEAFF. The CDR3 region has the DNA TGCGCCAGCAGCTTGTTGGATATGAACACTGAAGCTTTCTTT.

V gene TRBV29-1 combines with J gene TRBJ2-6; D call uncertain. The CDR3 contains 12 residues. Per germline, CDR1 SQVTM and CDR2 ANQGSEA. V was trimmed by 5 bases and J by 4 bases, leaving 6 bases between them. Here the CDR3 DNA reads TGCAGCGTTCTTACGGGGGCCAACGTCCTGACTTTC. Encoded protein: CSVLTGANVLTF.

V usage is TRBV7-2 and J usage is TRBJ1-1; D call uncertain. The germline gives CDR1 SGHTA, CDR2 FQGNSA. V shed 1 base and J shed 3 bases, with 9 bases lying between them. The CDR3 sequence is 14 residues long. In DNA, the CDR3 is TGTGCCAGCAGCTTAGTGGGAAGAGACACTGAAGCTTTCTTT. This translates into CASSLVGRDTEAFF.

The chain has TRBV5-1 and TRBJ2-3, with TRBD2 matching 8 bases. Germline CDR1 SGHRS, CDR2 YFSETQ. The CDR3 length is 18 residues. The J segment lost 3 bases and the V segment lost 0 bases, leaving 12 bases of the junction unmatched. In DNA, the CDR3 is TGCGCCAGCAGCTTGGCCTTGGTCGGGGGGGCCGGTACAGATACGCAGTATTTT. This codes for CASSLALVGGAGTDTQYF.

This sequence joins TRBV28 and TRBJ2-6; 8 positions match TRBD2. The CDR3 extends over 15 amino acids. V dropped 10 bases and J dropped 2; count of bases not matched to a gene: 7. The V gene's germline CDR1 is MDHEN and CDR2 SYDVKM. The CDR3 protein is CATTSGGAGANVLTF. CDR3 bases: TGTGCCACTACGAGCGGGGGCGCTGGGGCCAACGTCCTGACTTTC.

The rearrangement joins TRBV7-8 to TRBJ2-7; no definite D call. Trimming cost V 0 bases and J 5 bases, with 8 bases left between them. Germline assignment: CDR1 SGHVS and CDR2 FQNEAQ. This CDR3 is 13 amino acids long. CDR3 residues: CASSLAIRNEQYF. Here the CDR3 DNA reads TGTGCCAGCAGCTTAGCTATTAGGAACGAGCAGTACTTC.

V is TRBV5-4 and J is TRBJ2-3, with unresolved D. Deletions cut 0 bases from V and 3 bases from J, with 8 bases between. Germline CDR1 is SGHNT and CDR2 is YYREEE (reference sequence). The CDR3 is 14 residues long. Here the CDR3 DNA reads TGTGCCAGCAGCTTGGCTGCGCTTACAGATACGCAGTATTTT. This sequence encodes CASSLAALTDTQYF.

The V and J genes are TRBV15 and TRBJ1-1; a weak D match, TRBD1 (6 bases). Germline V CDR1 and CDR2: LNHNV, YYDKDF (reference sequence). The CDR3 spans 15 residues. With 0 bases removed from V and 5 bases from J, the gap between germline ends came to 13 bases. CDR3 sequence: CATSRDWGGITEAFF. In DNA form, the CDR3 reads TGTGCCACCAGCAGAGATTGGGGGGGCATAACTGAAGCTTTCTTT.

V and J are TRBV28 and TRBJ2-3; 8 nucleotides align to TRBD2. The junction had 12 bases not matched to a gene; V was cut back by 9 bases and J by 4 bases. Germline CDR1 reads MDHEN; CDR2 reads SYDVKM. This CDR3 spans 15 amino acids. The CDR3 region has the DNA TGTGCCAGTCATGGCGGGGGACTAGTACCAGATACGCAGTATTTT. This gives the protein CASHGGGLVPDTQYF.

The chain combines TRBV7-9 with TRBJ1-2; possible D gene TRBD1, 6 bases. This CDR3 is 15 amino acids long. V lost 4 bases and J lost 1, with 13 bases in between. Germline CDR1 reads SEHNR; CDR2 reads FQNEAQ (reference sequence). The CDR3 DNA follows: TGTGCCAGCAGCTCGAGGCTACAGGGTAACTATGGCTACACCTTC. Protein: CASSSRLQGNYGYTF.

V gene TRBV15 combines with J gene TRBJ2-2; 9 bases are shared with TRBD2. Germline CDR1 reads LNHNV; CDR2 reads YYDKDF (reference sequence). The trim removed 4 bases at V and 4 bases at J, leaving 4 bases unmatched. The CDR3 has 15 residues. This CDR3 is CATSKGLAGTGELFF. CDR3 DNA sequence: TGTGCCACCAGCAAGGGACTAGCAGGCACCGGGGAGCTGTTTTTT.

The gene calls are TRBV6-5 and TRBJ2-2; D may be TRBD2 (6 bases). The CDR3 is 14 residues long. The V end was cut by 4 bases, the J end by 7 bases, with 13 bases between. Germline V gene data show CDR1 as MNHEY and CDR2 as SVGAGI. This chain's CDR3 is CASSLGLGGGELFF. CDR3 nucleotide sequence: TGTGCCAGCAGTTTAGGACTGGGGGGCGGGGAGCTGTTTTTT.

The rearrangement joins TRBV5-6 to TRBJ2-6, with D perhaps matching TRBD2 (5 bases). The CDR3 contains 15 residues. Trimming stripped 7 bases from V and 0 bases from J, with 11 bases between. Germline CDR1 SGHDT, CDR2 YYEEEE. For the CDR3, the DNA is TGTGCCAGCTTGAGGGTCTTCTCTGGGGCCAACGTCCTGACTTTC. Translating it yields CASLRVFSGANVLTF.

The J gene is TRBJ2-1, the V gene TRBV5-1; 8 bases line up with TRBD2. The germline CDR1 and CDR2 sequences are SGHRS and YFSETQ. J lost 1 base, V lost 1 base, and 25 bases had no gene match. The CDR3 contains 23 residues. The CDR3 loop reads CASSLSRPQFGAGGPGSYNEQFF. CDR3 coding DNA: TGCGCCAGCAGCTTGTCCCGACCCCAATTCGGTGCGGGAGGTCCCGGATCCTACAATGAGCAGTTCTTC.

In its sample, this clone was seen once. The rearrangement joins TRBV29-1 to TRBJ2-1; 14 bases are shared with TRBD2. The CDR3 runs to 15 residues. The V segment lost 6 bases and the J segment 10 bases; nucleotides outside the gene matches: 11. CDR1 and CDR2 from the germline V gene are SQVTM and ANQGSEA. CDR3 DNA: TGCAGCGTCGGAAGGGGGACTAGCGGGAGCAGGGAGCAGTTCTTC. This translates into CSVGRGTSGSREQFF.

V is TRBV4-2 and J is TRBJ2-7; 13 bases line up with TRBD2. The CDR3 is 18 amino acids. Per germline, CDR1 LGHNA and CDR2 YNFKEQ. The J segment lost 2 bases and the V segment lost 4 bases, leaving 11 bases of the junction unmatched. CDR3 amino acids: CASSPQTSGGPTTYEQYF. In DNA, the CDR3 is TGTGCCAGCAGCCCTCAGACTAGCGGGGGGCCGACTACCTACGAGCAGTACTTC.

In its sample, this clone was seen a few times. The chain links TRBV19 to TRBJ1-4; TRBD1 matches 11 bases. The CDR3 runs to 16 residues. Germline CDR1 reads LNHDA; CDR2 reads SQIVND (reference sequence). The V gene end was trimmed by 5 bases and the J gene end by 4 bases; junction bases not matched to a gene: 6. The CDR3 bases are TGTGCCAGTAGTTTCCGAGGGACAGGGGGTAATGAAAAACTGTTTTTT. This translates into CASSFRGTGGNEKLFF.

This sequence joins TRBV18 and TRBJ2-1; D is unclear. This CDR3 is built from 13 residues. Trimming removed 0 bases at V and 8 bases at J, with 8 bases between. Germline loops: CDR1 KGHSH, CDR2 LQKENI. The CDR3 nucleotides are TGTGCCAGCTCACCACCCAGCCGCGATGAGCAGTTCTTC. It translates to CASSPPSRDEQFF.

This clone was observed once. The chain employs TRBV28 and TRBJ1-2; perhaps TRBD1 as D (6 bases). Germline loops: CDR1 MDHEN, CDR2 SYDVKM. V was trimmed by 4 bases and J by 4 bases, leaving 13 bases between them. The length of the CDR3 is 14 residues. The CDR3 nucleotides read TGTGCCAGCAGTTCGTCGCGGGGGGCCTATGGCTACACCTTC. This gives the protein CASSSSRGAYGYTF.

The chain recombines TRBV4-2 with TRBJ2-1; D gene ambiguous. V lost 2 bases to trimming and J lost 8 bases, with 7 bases between them. The length of the CDR3 is 12 residues. Germline CDR1 LGHNA, CDR2 YNFKEQ. The CDR3 loop is CASSQTIYEQFF. The DNA for the CDR3 is TGTGCCAGCAGCCAAACGATCTATGAGCAGTTCTTC.

The genes are TRBV18 and TRBJ2-3; D is perhaps TRBD2 (5 bases). CDR3 length: 15 amino acids. Trimming removed 3 bases at V and 0 bases at J, with 10 bases between. Germline V gives CDR1 KGHSH, CDR2 LQKENI. CDR3 bases: TGTGCCAGCTCACCCGAGCGGCGCAGCACAGATACGCAGTATTTT. Translation gives CASSPERRSTDTQYF.

The chain recombines TRBV7-9 with TRBJ2-1; the D gene is possibly TRBD2 (6 bases). CDR3 length: 16 amino acids. The germline gives CDR1 SEHNR, CDR2 FQNEAQ (reference sequence). The V gene lost 3 bases and the J gene lost 6 bases, with 18 bases spanning the gap. CDR3 nucleotide sequence: TGTGCCAGCAGCTTTCTAGGAGGGGTACCCCCCAATGAGCAGTTCTTC. Residues: CASSFLGGVPPNEQFF.

This chain joins TRBV5-1 and TRBJ1-3; 7 bases match TRBD1. The CDR3 runs to 15 residues. With 3 bases clipped from V and 4 bases from J, the junction kept 7 bases outside the gene matches. The germline CDR1 and CDR2 sequences are SGHRS and YFSETQ. In DNA, the CDR3 is TGCGCCAGCAGCTACGACGGGACAGCGGGAAACACCATATATTTT. This gives the protein CASSYDGTAGNTIYF.

The V and J genes are TRBV16 and TRBJ2-1; TRBD1 might be the D (7 bases). Germline V gene data show CDR1 as KGHSY and CDR2 as FQNENV. The CDR3 extends over 15 amino acids. Trimming took 4 bases from V and 5 from J, leaving 15 bases between them. CDR3 residues: CASSPRTGGNNEQFF. Written as DNA, the CDR3 is TGTGCCAGCAGCCCTCGGACAGGAGGGAACAATGAGCAGTTCTTC.